The clone carrying this TCR beta chain was counted ten times or more. What it binds is not known. The data originate from a study of identical twins. Template switching supplied a universal primer site; unique molecular identifiers were carried on the cDNA. TCRdb used MiXCR to reprocess the 5' RACE reads, holding one entry per CDR3 protein. The sample carries about 690,000 distinct CDR3 sequences, approximately 6% recorded once. Overall study findings and caveats: Out-of-frame alpha sequences common to twins exhibited an excess of low generation probability.

From germline, CDR1 is LGHNA and CDR2 YSLEER. This CDR3 comprises 17 residues. With 3 bases clipped from V and 4 bases from J, the junction kept 11 bases outside the gene matches. The chain employs TRBV4-3 and TRBJ1-4; TRBD1 agrees at 7 bases. The source is a young man in good health. The sequencing sample was made of naive T cells sorted from blood. CDR3 nucleotide sequence: TGCGCCAGCAGCCAGGATTTACCCCGGGACAGTAATGAAAAACTGTTTTTT. Its translation is CASSQDLPRDSNEKLFF.